Each of the 6 T cell receptor beta chains below was sequenced from the same sample in a study of blood T cells in healthy people across ages. Using a J-beta primer mix together with a sample-barcoded 5' primer, a second PCR was run for roughly 6 to 12 cycles. TCRdb used MiXCR to reprocess the 5' RACE reads, holding one entry per CDR3 protein. The sample includes more than 650,000 distinct CDR3 sequences, about 20% seen only once; the top ten take roughly a fifth. The sample was blood. The receptors stem from a man in his 70s in good health.

The table lists this clonotype with a few counts. The rearrangement joins TRBV5-1 to TRBJ1-2, with unresolved D. Between the trimmed V and J ends, which lost 3 bases and 1 base, there was a span of 7 bases. The CDR3 extends over 13 amino acids. Looked up from germline, CDR1 is SGHRS and CDR2 is YFSETQ. CDR3 residues: CASSSDINYGYTF. The CDR3 DNA reads TGCGCCAGCAGCTCCGATATTAACTATGGCTACACCTTC.

The chain has TRBV29-1 and TRBJ2-5; D uncertain. The V gene lost 6 bases and the J gene lost 0 bases, with 8 bases spanning the gap. This CDR3 has 12 residues. Germline-derived CDR1 and CDR2 are SQVTM and ANQGSEA. The CDR3 bases are TGCAGCGTCACATACAACCAAGAGACCCAGTACTTC. Protein product: CSVTYNQETQYF.

This chain uses TRBV14 with TRBJ2-1; 14 nucleotides align to TRBD2. The CDR3 runs 20 residues. The germline V gene has CDR1 SGHDN and CDR2 FVKESK. The J segment lost 4 bases and the V segment lost 1 base, leaving 12 bases of the junction unmatched. The CDR3 nucleotides read TGTGCCAGCAGCCAAGTAACCGGGACTAGCGGGAGAGTGTGGTACAATGAGCAGTTCTTC. Translation gives CASSQVTGTSGRVWYNEQFF. The whole variable domain, remainder taken from reference TRBV14 and TRBJ2-1, is EAGVTQFPSHSVIEKGQTVTLRCDPISGHDNLYWYRRVMGKEIKFLLHFVKESKQDESGMPNNRFLAERTGGTYSTLKVQPAELEDSGVYFCASSQVTGTSGRVWYNEQFFGPGTRLTVL.

The CDR3 reads CASSARGGTGELFF. Here the CDR3 DNA reads TGTGCCAGCAGCGCCCGAGGGGGTACCGGGGAGCTGTTTTTT. The chain has TRBV12-3 or TRBV12-4 and TRBJ2-2; a possible D gene is TRBD1 (6 bases). The CDR3 totals 14 residues. Trimming left V 6 bases short and J 5 bases short, with 13 bases between.

This clonotype was seen more than once but under ten times. The chain recombines TRBV2 with TRBJ2-2, with D perhaps matching TRBD1 (6 bases). The CDR3 is 14 amino acids. Trimming took off 6 bases at V and 0 bases at J, with 8 bases between the two ends. CDR1 is SNHLY and CDR2 is FYNNEI in the germline V gene. The CDR3 here is CASRGQTNTGELFF. DNA of the CDR3: TGTGCCAGCAGAGGACAGACGAACACCGGGGAGCTGTTTTTT.

This clonotype showed up just a few times. This chain uses TRBV6-1 with TRBJ1-4; a weak D match, TRBD1 (5 bases). CDR1 and CDR2 from the germline V gene are MNHNS and SASEGT. V shed 3 bases and J shed 4 bases, with 12 bases lying between them. This CDR3 contains 15 residues. CDR3 sequence (DNA): TGTGCCAGCAGTGAGTGGACATCTGATAATGAAAAACTGTTTTTT. Its translation is CASSEWTSDNEKLFF.